This is a list of T cell receptor beta chains from one sample in a study of blood T cells in healthy people across ages. TCRdb reprocessed the 5' RACE reads with MiXCR, giving one entry per CDR3 protein. Of about 970,000 distinct CDR3 sequences in the sample, roughly 51% are singletons; the top ten hold 20% to 25%. Sequencing input: blood. Source of these receptors: a woman aged 55-70 years in good health. Both conserved end residues are part of each CDR3. A D gene is named only where the DNA matches it firmly. Clone size is not always given. Where it is, it says once, few, many or a class for expanded clones.

CDR3 DNA: TGCAGTGGGGCTAGCGGGAACACCGGGGAGCTGTTTTTT
CDR3 protein: CSGASGNTGELFF
J gene: TRBJ2-2
V gene: TRBV20-1
clone size: -
D gene: TRBD2

CDR3 DNA: TGTGCCACCTCTGGATGGGGTCGGCACTATGGCTACACCTTC
CDR3 protein: CATSGWGRHYGYTF
J gene: TRBJ1-2
V gene: TRBV28
clone size: -
D gene: -

CDR3 DNA: TGTGCCAGCAGCCTTGTTAAGGGGACTAGCGGGAGCTTTTTGGAGACCCAGTACTTC
CDR3 protein: CASSLVKGTSGSFLETQYF
J gene: TRBJ2-5
V gene: TRBV4-2
clone size: -
D gene: TRBD2

CDR3 DNA: TGTGCCAGCACCACCACCTTAGGGGGCGGCTACAATGAGCAGTTCTTC
CDR3 protein: CASTTTLGGGYNEQFF
J gene: TRBJ2-1
V gene: TRBV14
clone size: once
D gene: TRBD1

CDR3 DNA: TGTGCCAGCTCACCACTAGTCCTCAGGGAAGATACGCAGTATTTT
CDR3 protein: CASSPLVLREDTQYF
J gene: TRBJ2-3
V gene: TRBV18
clone size: -
D gene: -

CDR3 DNA: TGTGCCAGCAGTTACTCGAGTAGACCCCACCAAGAGACCCAGTACTTC
CDR3 protein: CASSYSSRPHQETQYF
J gene: TRBJ2-5
V gene: TRBV6-6
clone size: few
D gene: -

CDR3 DNA: TGTGCCAGCAGCTTAGCGCTTCGGGGGGCGAACTATGGCTACACCTTC
CDR3 protein: CASSLALRGANYGYTF
J gene: TRBJ1-2
V gene: TRBV7-2
clone size: once
D gene: -

CDR3 DNA: TGTGCCAGCCATGGACAGGGTCGGTTAGAGACCCAGTACTTC
CDR3 protein: CASHGQGRLETQYF
J gene: TRBJ2-5
V gene: TRBV28
clone size: -
D gene: TRBD1

CDR3 DNA: TGTGCCATCAGTGAGTCCGGGTTAGATACGCAGTATTTT
CDR3 protein: CAISESGLDTQYF
J gene: TRBJ2-3
V gene: TRBV10-3
clone size: few
D gene: -

CDR3 DNA: TGTGCCAGCAGTTACCTGACAGGGCAAGAGACCCAGTACTTC
CDR3 protein: CASSYLTGQETQYF
J gene: TRBJ2-5
V gene: TRBV6-2/TRBV6-3
clone size: few
D gene: TRBD1

CDR3 DNA: TGCGCCAGCAGCCCCTATCCCGGGACTAGCACCTACGAGCAGTACTTC
CDR3 protein: CASSPYPGTSTYEQYF
J gene: TRBJ2-7
V gene: TRBV4-1
clone size: many
D gene: TRBD2

CDR3 DNA: TGCAGCGTTGTAATAGCGGGGACCTACGAGCAGTACTTC
CDR3 protein: CSVVIAGTYEQYF
J gene: TRBJ2-7
V gene: TRBV29-1
clone size: -
D gene: TRBD2

CDR3 DNA: TGTGCCAGCGGACGGACAGGTGGGGAGCAGTACTTC
CDR3 protein: CASGRTGGEQYF
J gene: TRBJ2-5
V gene: TRBV6-5
clone size: -
D gene: TRBD1

CDR3 DNA: TGTGCTAGTGGTTTGGTTCGAGGTTTGTTGAATGAGCAGTTCTTC
CDR3 protein: CASGLVRGLLNEQFF
J gene: TRBJ2-1
V gene: TRBV12-5
clone size: -
D gene: -

CDR3 DNA: TGTGCCAGCAGCCCGGATGCTATTCATTACGAGCAGTACTTC
CDR3 protein: CASSPDAIHYEQYF
J gene: TRBJ2-7
V gene: TRBV12-3/TRBV12-4
clone size: -
D gene: -

CDR3 DNA: TGTGCCAGCAGTTTAGGGCTAGCCACATCCTACGAGCAGTACTTC
CDR3 protein: CASSLGLATSYEQYF
J gene: TRBJ2-7
V gene: TRBV12-3/TRBV12-4
clone size: few
D gene: -

CDR3 DNA: TGTGCCAGTGCGGAGGCCAGCACAGATACGCAGTATTTT
CDR3 protein: CASAEASTDTQYF
J gene: TRBJ2-3
V gene: TRBV28
clone size: few
D gene: -

CDR3 DNA: TGTGCCACCAGTGGTGTCCCCCGGGGAGCAGGTACGCAGTATTTT
CDR3 protein: CATSGVPRGAGTQYF
J gene: TRBJ2-3
V gene: TRBV24-1
clone size: -
D gene: -

CDR3 DNA: TGTGCCAGCAATTCTGGACTAGTCGATTCCTACGAGCAGTACTTC
CDR3 protein: CASNSGLVDSYEQYF
J gene: TRBJ2-7
V gene: TRBV28
clone size: few
D gene: TRBD2

CDR3 DNA: TGTGCCAGCAGTGGCCAGGGTGTCTACGAGCAGTACTTC
CDR3 protein: CASSGQGVYEQYF
J gene: TRBJ2-7
V gene: TRBV9
clone size: few
D gene: -

CDR3 DNA: TGTGCCAGCCGACCCCCGGCTAGTGGATACACAGATACGCAGTATTTT
CDR3 protein: CASRPPASGYTDTQYF
J gene: TRBJ2-3
V gene: TRBV7-9
clone size: few
D gene: -

CDR3 DNA: TGCAGCGTATCCAGGACAGGAACCTACGAGCAGTACTTC
CDR3 protein: CSVSRTGTYEQYF
J gene: TRBJ2-7
V gene: TRBV29-1
clone size: few
D gene: TRBD1

CDR3 DNA: TGCGCCAGCAGTGAATGGGACAGTAGGGAGACCCAGTACTTC
CDR3 protein: CASSEWDSRETQYF
J gene: TRBJ2-5
V gene: TRBV10-2
clone size: -
D gene: TRBD1

CDR3 DNA: TGTGCCACCGCACTAGGGAGCTCCTACAATGAGCAGGTCTTC
CDR3 protein: CATALGSSYNEQVF
J gene: TRBJ2-1
V gene: TRBV24-1
clone size: once
D gene: -

CDR3 DNA: TGTGCCAGCAGCCCGTTTAGCGGAGCGTCCTACGAGCAGTACTTC
CDR3 protein: CASSPFSGASYEQYF
J gene: TRBJ2-7
V gene: TRBV5-5
clone size: once
D gene: -

CDR3 DNA: TGTGCCAGCAGTTCTTTTACTAGGTTGCCAGATACGCAGTATTTT
CDR3 protein: CASSSFTRLPDTQYF
J gene: TRBJ2-3
V gene: TRBV12-3/TRBV12-4
clone size: -
D gene: -

CDR3 DNA: TGCGCCAGCAGCTTGGCGGCGGGGGACAGAAACTATGGCTACACCTTC
CDR3 protein: CASSLAAGDRNYGYTF
J gene: TRBJ1-2
V gene: TRBV5-1
clone size: -
D gene: TRBD1

CDR3 DNA: TGTGCCAGCAGGGAGCGGACAACTATCACTGAAGCTTTCTTT
CDR3 protein: CASRERTTITEAFF
J gene: TRBJ1-1
V gene: TRBV2
clone size: -
D gene: -

CDR3 DNA: TGTGCCAGCAGCCAAACCAACGGGGTAAACGAGCAGTACTTC
CDR3 protein: CASSQTNGVNEQYF
J gene: TRBJ2-7
V gene: TRBV12-3/TRBV12-4
clone size: -
D gene: -

CDR3 DNA: TGTGCCAACAGAAAAGCCGGGACGGACGAGCAGTACTTC
CDR3 protein: CANRKAGTDEQYF
J gene: TRBJ2-7
V gene: TRBV6-2/TRBV6-3
clone size: -
D gene: -

CDR3 DNA: TGTGCCAGCACCTGGGACACTATCTACGAGCAGTACTTC
CDR3 protein: CASTWDTIYEQYF
J gene: TRBJ2-7
V gene: TRBV2
clone size: few
D gene: -

CDR3 DNA: TGTGCCAGCAGCCTTAATCTGGGACGGAAAGAGACCCAGTACTTC
CDR3 protein: CASSLNLGRKETQYF
J gene: TRBJ2-5
V gene: TRBV5-6
clone size: -
D gene: -

CDR3 DNA: TGTGCCAGCAGCTTAGCGGCGGACAGTGGATCTGGCTACACCTTC
CDR3 protein: CASSLAADSGSGYTF
J gene: TRBJ1-2
V gene: TRBV7-2
clone size: many
D gene: -

CDR3 DNA: TGCAGCGTTGAAACCAGGTACAATGAGCAGTTCTTC
CDR3 protein: CSVETRYNEQFF
J gene: TRBJ2-1
V gene: TRBV29-1
clone size: few
D gene: -

CDR3 DNA: TGCAGTGCTAGAGCCACGAGGACTAGCGGGAGTGATGAGCAGTACTTC
CDR3 protein: CSARATRTSGSDEQYF
J gene: TRBJ2-5
V gene: TRBV20-1
clone size: few
D gene: TRBD2

CDR3 DNA: TGCAGCGTCCGGGACAGGAGCAATCAGCCCCAGCATTTT
CDR3 protein: CSVRDRSNQPQHF
J gene: TRBJ1-5
V gene: TRBV29-1
clone size: few
D gene: TRBD1

CDR3 DNA: TGTGCCATCATGGCGACGACCTCCTACGAGCAGTACTTC
CDR3 protein: CAIMATTSYEQYF
J gene: TRBJ2-7
V gene: TRBV10-3
clone size: -
D gene: -

CDR3 DNA: TGCAGCGGAGGGGTCGGTTACAATGAGCAGTTCTTC
CDR3 protein: CSGGVGYNEQFF
J gene: TRBJ2-1
V gene: TRBV29-1
clone size: few
D gene: -

CDR3 DNA: TGTGCCAGCAGTCCCCAGAAGAAAACCGGCACAGATACGCAGTATTTT
CDR3 protein: CASSPQKKTGTDTQYF
J gene: TRBJ2-3
V gene: TRBV28
clone size: -
D gene: -

CDR3 DNA: TGTGCCAGCAGTCCGGACAGGGAGTCGGCTAATGAAAAACTGTTTTTT
CDR3 protein: CASSPDRESANEKLFF
J gene: TRBJ1-4
V gene: TRBV12-3/TRBV12-4
clone size: few
D gene: TRBD1

CDR3 DNA: TGTGCCAGCAGTTACTTCGATGAGCAGTTCTTC
CDR3 protein: CASSYFDEQFF
J gene: TRBJ2-1
V gene: TRBV6-2/TRBV6-3
clone size: few
D gene: -

CDR3 DNA: TGTGCCAGCAGCTTATTGTATGGCGACAGGGACAGGAGTGAGCAGTACTTC
CDR3 protein: CASSLLYGDRDRSEQYF
J gene: TRBJ2-7
V gene: TRBV7-8
clone size: -
D gene: TRBD1

CDR3 DNA: TGTGCCAGCAGTCCCGGGCCATTTTCCTACACCTTC
CDR3 protein: CASSPGPFSYTF
J gene: TRBJ1-2
V gene: TRBV12-3/TRBV12-4
clone size: -
D gene: -

CDR3 DNA: TGTGCCAGCAGCCTCTCACCTAACAGGGGGCGAGGGGAGACCCAGTACTTC
CDR3 protein: CASSLSPNRGRGETQYF
J gene: TRBJ2-5
V gene: TRBV7-6
clone size: -
D gene: TRBD1

CDR3 DNA: TGTGCCAGCAGCCAAGAACCTTCGGACTATGGCTACACCTTC
CDR3 protein: CASSQEPSDYGYTF
J gene: TRBJ1-2
V gene: TRBV4-2
clone size: -
D gene: -

CDR3 DNA: TGTGCCAGCAGCCGAGGGACAGGGAATGGCTACACCTTC
CDR3 protein: CASSRGTGNGYTF
J gene: TRBJ1-2
V gene: TRBV12-3/TRBV12-4
clone size: -
D gene: TRBD1

CDR3 DNA: TGTGCCTGCAGCCCCGGACTGACTCAGTACTTC
CDR3 protein: CACSPGLTQYF
J gene: TRBJ2-4
V gene: TRBV6-2/TRBV6-3
clone size: -
D gene: -

CDR3 DNA: TGTGCCAGCAGCTTATTGCTCAGGGCGCGCGAGCAGTACTTC
CDR3 protein: CASSLLLRAREQYF
J gene: TRBJ2-7
V gene: TRBV7-2
clone size: few
D gene: -

CDR3 DNA: TGCAGCGTTGAAGATAGGAGCTACGAGCAGTACTTC
CDR3 protein: CSVEDRSYEQYF
J gene: TRBJ2-7
V gene: TRBV29-1
clone size: -
D gene: -

CDR3 DNA: TGTGCAGAGAGGGAGCGGGAATACAATGAGCAGTTCTTC
CDR3 protein: CAEREREYNEQFF
J gene: TRBJ2-1
V gene: TRBV15
clone size: few
D gene: TRBD2

CDR3 DNA: TGCAGTGCTAGAGTGAATGGTGTCGGTGAGCAGTTCTTC
CDR3 protein: CSARVNGVGEQFF
J gene: TRBJ2-1
V gene: TRBV20-1
clone size: -
D gene: -

CDR3 DNA: TGTGCCAGCAGTCAGATAGAAGAGACCCAGTACTTC
CDR3 protein: CASSQIEETQYF
J gene: TRBJ2-5
V gene: TRBV3-1
clone size: -
D gene: -

CDR3 DNA: TGTGCCAGCAGGAAAACCGGGACACCACCACTACACGAGCAGTACTTC
CDR3 protein: CASRKTGTPPLHEQYF
J gene: TRBJ2-7
V gene: TRBV7-2
clone size: few
D gene: -